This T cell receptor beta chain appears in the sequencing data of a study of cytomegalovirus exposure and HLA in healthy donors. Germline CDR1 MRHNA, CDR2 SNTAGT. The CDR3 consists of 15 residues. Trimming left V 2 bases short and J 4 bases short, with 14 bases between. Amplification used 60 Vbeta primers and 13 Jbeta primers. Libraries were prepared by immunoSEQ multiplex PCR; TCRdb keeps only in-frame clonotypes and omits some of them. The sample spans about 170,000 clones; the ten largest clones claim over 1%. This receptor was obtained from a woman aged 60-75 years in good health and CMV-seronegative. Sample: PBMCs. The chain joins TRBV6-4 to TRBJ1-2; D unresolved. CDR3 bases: TGTGCCAGCAGTGACAACCCTGATGGACTCTATGGCTACACCTTC. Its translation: CASSDNPDGLYGYTF.